This is a list of T cell receptor beta chains from one sample in a study of blood T cell repertoires in COVID-19. Repertoires were generated with immunoSEQ multiplex PCR, while TCRdb's copy carries only in-frame clones and drops some. The sample consists of more than 150,000 clones, just under 80% of them appearing once. Sequences were obtained from peripheral blood. These receptors all come from a woman older than 75 with active or convalescent COVID-19. Both conserved end residues are part of each CDR3. The D gene is left open where the match is weak. Not every row has a clone size; where given, it reads once, few, many or a size class.

TRBJ1-5	.	TRBV15	.	CATSRGYISEGNGQPQHF	TGTGCCACCAGCAGAGGGTATATATCGGAGGGGAACGGTCAGCCCCAGCATTTT
TRBJ2-3	.	TRBV5-1	.	CASSQGYTDTQYF	TGCGCCAGCAGCCAGGGTTACACAGATACGCAGTATTTT
TRBJ2-3	TRBD1	TRBV28	once	CASSSKHRGQSTDTQYF	TGTGCCAGCAGTTCCAAACACAGGGGGCAAAGCACAGATACGCAGTATTTT
TRBJ2-5	.	TRBV4-3	.	CASSQDQVYRAETQYF	TGCGCCAGCAGCCAAGATCAAGTATACAGGGCCGAGACCCAGTACTTC
TRBJ2-7	TRBD1	TRBV27	few	CASRSPGQGAYEQYF	TGTGCCAGCAGGTCCCCCGGACAGGGGGCCTACGAGCAGTACTTC
TRBJ2-1	.	TRBV4-1	many	CASSQEPGDEQFF	TGCGCCAGCAGCCAAGAACCAGGGGATGAGCAGTTCTTC
TRBJ1-1	.	TRBV27	.	CASSFQRQNTEAFF	TGTGCCAGCAGTTTCCAGCGGCAGAACACTGAAGCTTTCTTT
TRBJ2-3	TRBD2	TRBV7-3	.	CASSSVRGGRDTQYF	TGTGCCAGCAGCTCCGTCCGGGGGGGACGAGATACGCAGTATTTT
TRBJ2-7	TRBD2	TRBV4-1	.	CASSQEELAGNSYEQYF	TGCGCCAGCAGCCAAGAAGAACTAGCGGGGAACTCCTACGAGCAGTACTTC
TRBJ2-5	.	TRBV24-1	once	CATSSGFRAETQYF	TGTGCCACCAGCTCAGGGTTTCGCGCGGAGACCCAGTACTTC
TRBJ1-1	TRBD1	TRBV5-8	.	CASSLAYRGPAEAFF	TGTGCCAGCAGCTTGGCCTACAGGGGACCAGCTGAAGCTTTCTTT
TRBJ2-1	TRBD1	TRBV2	once	CASSRMGRTGDEQFF	TGTGCCAGCAGTCGAATGGGACGGACAGGCGATGAGCAGTTCTTC
TRBJ1-4	TRBD1	TRBV7-2	.	CASKRDRGNEKLFF	TGTGCCAGCAAGCGAGACAGGGGGAATGAAAAACTGTTTTTT
TRBJ2-4	TRBD2	TRBV4-1	.	CASSQVLAGGLNIQYF	TGCGCCAGCAGCCAAGTCCTCGCGGGGGGGCTTAACATTCAGTACTTC
TRBJ2-7	TRBD1	TRBV27	.	CASRLTGGSYEQYF	TGTGCCAGCAGACTTACAGGGGGCTCCTACGAGCAGTACTTC
TRBJ2-1	TRBD1	TRBV7-2	.	CASSPYRGRIEQFF	TGTGCCAGCAGCCCTTACAGGGGAAGGATTGAGCAGTTCTTC
TRBJ2-1	.	TRBV6-1	.	CASSKAPRAGIINEQFF	TGTGCCAGCAGTAAAGCCCCCAGGGCGGGGATTATCAATGAGCAGTTCTTC
TRBJ1-1	.	TRBV5-6	.	CASSFRLMNTEAFF	TGTGCCAGCAGCTTTCGACTAATGAACACTGAAGCTTTCTTT
TRBJ1-2	.	TRBV4-1	.	CASSVERTFPGYTF	TGCGCCAGCAGCGTCGAGAGGACATTCCCTGGCTACACCTTC
TRBJ2-7	.	TRBV19	.	CASSNLYEQYF	TGTGCCAGTAGTAATCTCTACGAGCAGTACTTC
TRBJ1-1	.	TRBV4-3	many	CASSQDIATGTEAFF	TGCGCCAGCAGCCAAGATATCGCGACGGGAACTGAAGCTTTCTTT
TRBJ2-7	.	TRBV6-1	.	CASSELITGFGEQYF	TGTGCCAGCAGTGAACTTATAACAGGGTTTGGTGAGCAGTACTTC
TRBJ2-3	.	TRBV7-2	.	CASSPGFVGTDTQYF	TGTGCCAGCAGCCCAGGGTTCGTCGGCACAGATACGCAGTATTTT
TRBJ1-1	.	TRBV6-5	.	CASSYRQANTEAFF	TGTGCCAGCAGTTACAGACAGGCGAACACTGAAGCTTTCTTT
TRBJ2-7	.	TRBV11-3	.	CASSVRGDSYEQYF	TGTGCCAGCAGCGTACGGGGTGACTCCTACGAGCAGTACTTC
TRBJ2-1	TRBD2	TRBV12-3/TRBV12-4	.	CASSFSGGEQFF	TGTGCCAGCAGTTTCAGCGGGGGTGAGCAGTTCTTC
TRBJ2-3	.	TRBV14	.	CASSQGQDTQYF	TGTGCCAGCAGCCAAGGTCAAGATACGCAGTATTTT
TRBJ1-1	.	TRBV27	.	CASSFSGLSGTEAFF	TGTGCCAGCAGTTTTTCTGGACTGTCGGGGACTGAAGCTTTCTTT
TRBJ1-1	.	TRBV10-3	.	CAISESGGEGTEAFF	TGTGCCATCAGTGAGTCGGGCGGAGAGGGCACTGAAGCTTTCTTT
TRBJ1-2	.	TRBV5-6	.	CASRGNGYTF	TGTGCCAGCAGGGGCAATGGCTACACCTTC
TRBJ2-3	TRBD2	TRBV9	.	CASGDLAGGSDTQYF	TGTGCCAGCGGTGACTTAGCGGGGGGGAGCGATACGCAGTATTTT
TRBJ1-5	.	TRBV20-1	.	CSASPQGIDQPQHF	TGCAGTGCTAGTCCTCAGGGGATTGATCAGCCCCAGCATTTT
TRBJ2-7	.	TRBV6-5	.	CASKRTLDGNEQYF	TGTGCCAGCAAGAGGACTCTGGACGGAAACGAGCAGTACTTC
TRBJ2-5	.	TRBV5-1	.	CASSLRLEEETQYF	TGCGCCAGCAGCTTGCGTTTGGAGGAAGAGACCCAGTACTTC
TRBJ1-2	TRBD1	TRBV14	.	CASSQDQGVGGYTF	TGTGCCAGCAGCCAAGATCAGGGGGTTGGTGGCTACACCTTC
TRBJ2-1	.	TRBV9	.	CASSVGSGQEHNEQFF	TGTGCCAGCAGCGTAGGATCAGGGCAGGAACACAATGAGCAGTTCTTC
TRBJ1-2	.	TRBV28	.	CASSLFDNPYGYTF	TGTGCCAGCAGTTTATTCGACAACCCCTATGGCTACACCTTC
TRBJ2-1	TRBD2	TRBV29-1	.	CSVTGTRGADKAYNEQFF	TGCAGCGTGACCGGGACTAGGGGGGCCGATAAGGCCTACAATGAGCAGTTCTTC
TRBJ2-7	.	TRBV6-5	.	CASREIQVTYEQYF	TGTGCCAGCAGAGAGATACAGGTTACCTACGAGCAGTACTTC
TRBJ1-4	TRBD1	TRBV7-8	.	CASTQRGRQGREKLFF	TGTGCCAGCACACAGAGGGGTCGACAGGGCCGCGAAAAACTGTTTTTT
TRBJ1-4	.	TRBV27	.	CASRPGGVGNEKLFF	TGTGCCAGCAGGCCGGGGGGGGTGGGGAATGAAAAACTGTTTTTT
TRBJ1-3	.	TRBV6-5	.	CASTRQASGNTIYF	TGTGCCAGCACCAGACAGGCCTCTGGAAACACCATATATTTT
TRBJ1-2	TRBD1	TRBV25-1	.	CASSEATGGSDGYTF	TGTGCCAGCAGTGAGGCGACAGGGGGGTCTGATGGCTACACCTTC
TRBJ2-4	.	TRBV4-3	.	CASSQDYGGRLGIQYF	TGCGCCAGCAGCCAAGATTACGGGGGACGTCTCGGCATTCAGTACTTC
TRBJ2-3	.	TRBV4-1	.	CASSQDRGVSADTQYF	TGCGCCAGCAGCCAAGATAGAGGAGTCTCTGCCGATACGCAGTATTTT
TRBJ1-5	.	TRBV3-1/TRBV3-2	.	CASSQGINQPQHF	TGTGCCAGCAGCCAAGGTATAAATCAGCCCCAGCATTTT
TRBJ2-7	.	TRBV11-2	.	CASSLGQVSYEQYF	TGTGCCAGCAGCTTAGGACAGGTCTCCTACGAGCAGTACTTC
TRBJ1-2	TRBD1	TRBV5-1	.	CASKQQGLGYGYTF	TGCGCCAGCAAACAACAGGGGCTGGGCTATGGCTACACCTTC
TRBJ2-1	TRBD1	TRBV24-1	.	CATSGQGAPLYNEQFF	TGTGCCACCAGTGGACAGGGGGCCCCTTTATACAATGAGCAGTTCTTC
TRBJ1-2	.	TRBV15	.	CATSRGIQDLNYGYTF	TGTGCCACCAGCAGAGGAATACAGGACCTTAACTATGGCTACACCTTC
TRBJ1-4	TRBD1	TRBV5-1	.	CASSPPGTGGGRWFF	TGCGCCAGCAGCCCGCCCGGGACAGGGGGTGGCCGATGGTTTTTT
TRBJ1-3	.	TRBV28	.	CASSRGNTIYF	TGTGCCAGCAGTAGAGGTAACACCATATATTTT
TRBJ1-6	.	TRBV19	.	CASSPGQLLPLHF	TGTGCCAGTAGTCCTGGACAGCTTCTCCCCCTCCACTTT
TRBJ2-1	.	TRBV7-9	few	CASSLGGVEGVEQFF	TGTGCCAGCAGCTTAGGTGGGGTAGAAGGGGTTGAGCAGTTCTTC
TRBJ1-1	TRBD1	TRBV5-4	.	CASSWTGSYTEAFF	TGTGCCAGCAGCTGGACAGGTTCTTACACTGAAGCTTTCTTT